What follows are 7 T cell receptor beta chains derived from one specimen sequenced in a study of shared clonotypes between healthy human individuals. The table came from immunoSEQ multiplex PCR; TCRdb's copy has only in-frame clones and leaves some out. The data show about a million clones, over 60% seen once. Input material: memory CD4+ T cells sorted from blood. Subset specified: CD45RA-negative fraction. The receptors were sampled from a man between 18 and 35 years old in good health.

This clone was observed at least ten times. This chain connects TRBV7-9 to TRBJ1-1, with TRBD1 matching 8 bases. Trimming took 5 bases from V and 10 from J; bases not matched to a gene: 9. Germline lookup yields CDR1 SEHNR and CDR2 FQNEAQ (reference sequence). The CDR3 is 13 residues long. CDR3 sequence: CASSTRDRISAFF. CDR3 nucleotides: TGTGCCAGCAGCACCCGGGACAGGATTTCAGCTTTCTTT.

Worth noting for this clone: The junction does not match germline at one end; this may be a read error. The chain employs TRBV28 and TRBJ2-5; D gene unclear. Germline V gene sequence: CDR1 MDHEN, CDR2 SYDVKM. The CDR3 covers 16 residues. This chain's CDR3 is CASSTRRAGYQETQYF. The CDR3 DNA follows: TGTGCCAGCAGCACCAGAAGGGCAGGTTACCAGGAGACCCAGTACTTC.

This chain links TRBV5-1 with TRBJ1-2, with 7 bases that match TRBD1. The J segment lost 3 bases and the V segment lost 2 bases, leaving 4 bases of the junction unmatched. The CDR3 has 14 residues. Germline V lookup: CDR1 SGHRS, CDR2 YFSETQ. This chain's CDR3 is CASSLNRGHYGYTF. In nucleotides, the CDR3 is TGCGCCAGCAGCTTAAACAGGGGACACTATGGCTACACCTTC.

The rearrangement joins TRBV6-4 to TRBJ2-2; possibly TRBD1 for D (6 bases). V was trimmed by 2 bases and J by 4 bases, leaving 8 bases between them. The CDR3 covers 14 residues. CDR1 MRHNA and CDR2 SNTAGT come from the germline V gene. The CDR3 coding sequence is TGTGCCAGCAGTGACCCCAGGGGCACCGGGGAGCTGTTTTTT. Residues: CASSDPRGTGELFF.

CDR3 bases: TGTGCCAGCAGCCCACACGGTATTGGAAACACCATATATTTT. Translating gives CASSPHGIGNTIYF. The rearrangement links TRBV7-2 to TRBJ1-3, with D hard to call. The CDR3 runs to 14 residues. Between the trimmed V and J ends, which lost 5 bases and 3 bases, there was a span of 11 bases. From germline, CDR1 is SGHTA and CDR2 FQGNSA.

The chain's CDR3 is CASRRTGEVNTIYF. CDR3 coding DNA: TGTGCCAGTAGACGGACAGGGGAGGTCAACACCATATATTTT. This chain joins TRBV19 and TRBJ1-3; 9 bases agree with TRBD1. CDR3 length: 14 residues. Unmatched junction bases numbered 7, after V lost 6 bases and J lost 7 bases. From germline, CDR1 is LNHDA and CDR2 SQIVND (reference sequence).

This clone came up a few times. CDR3 sequence reads: CASSVRDTNTGELFF. Here the CDR3 DNA reads TGTGCCAGCAGTGTCCGGGACACAAACACCGGGGAGCTGTTTTTT. This chain links TRBV2 with TRBJ2-2; possibly TRBD1 for D (6 bases). The V and J ends lost 4 bases and 2 bases respectively, with 11 bases between them. CDR3 length: 15 amino acids. The germline CDR1 and CDR2 sequences are SNHLY and FYNNEI. Full variable domain (rest looked up from reference TRBV2 and TRBJ2-2): EPEVTQTPSHQVTQMGQEVILRCVPISNHLYFYWYRQILGQKVEFLVSFYNNEISEKSEIFDDQFSVERPDGSNFTLKIRSTKLEDSAMYFCASSVRDTNTGELFFGEGSRLTVL.